This T cell receptor beta chain was profiled in a study of cytomegalovirus exposure and HLA in healthy donors. General study results and limits: TCR beta chain V- and J-gene trimming was linked, in a later analysis, to a missense variant in DCLRE1C.

This clone was observed a single time. What it binds is not known. Per the germline V gene, CDR1 is SGHRS and CDR2 is YFSETQ. V dropped 1 base and J dropped 0 bases, with 7 bases sitting between them. The CDR3 length is 14 residues. The PCR had 60 Vbeta and 13 Jbeta primers. TCRdb keeps only in-frame clones here, not all; method: immunoSEQ multiplex PCR. This sample has approximately 97,000 clones, with 75% to 80% found just once. This chain uses TRBV5-1 with TRBJ1-1; D unresolved. Sequences were obtained from PBMCs. This clonotype originated in a male donor in good health and CMV-seropositive. As DNA, the CDR3 is TGCGCCAGCAGCTTGTACGCTATGAACACTGAAGCTTTCTTT. Amino acid sequence: CASSLYAMNTEAFF.